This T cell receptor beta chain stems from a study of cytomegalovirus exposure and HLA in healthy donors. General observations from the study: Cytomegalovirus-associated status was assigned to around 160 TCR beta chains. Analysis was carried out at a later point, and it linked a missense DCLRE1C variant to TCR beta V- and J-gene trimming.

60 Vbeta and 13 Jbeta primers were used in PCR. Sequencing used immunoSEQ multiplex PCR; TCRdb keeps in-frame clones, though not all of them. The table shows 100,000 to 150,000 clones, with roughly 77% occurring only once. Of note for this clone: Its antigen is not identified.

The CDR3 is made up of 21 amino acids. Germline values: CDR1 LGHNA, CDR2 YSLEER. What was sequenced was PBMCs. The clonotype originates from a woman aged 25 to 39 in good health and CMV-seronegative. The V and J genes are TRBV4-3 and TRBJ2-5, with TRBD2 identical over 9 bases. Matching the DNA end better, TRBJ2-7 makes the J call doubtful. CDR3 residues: CASSQDVFAGGGLQKLYEQYF. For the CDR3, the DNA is TGCGCCAGCAGCCAAGATGTTTTCGCGGGAGGGGGCCTACAAAAACTTTACGAGCAGTACTTC.